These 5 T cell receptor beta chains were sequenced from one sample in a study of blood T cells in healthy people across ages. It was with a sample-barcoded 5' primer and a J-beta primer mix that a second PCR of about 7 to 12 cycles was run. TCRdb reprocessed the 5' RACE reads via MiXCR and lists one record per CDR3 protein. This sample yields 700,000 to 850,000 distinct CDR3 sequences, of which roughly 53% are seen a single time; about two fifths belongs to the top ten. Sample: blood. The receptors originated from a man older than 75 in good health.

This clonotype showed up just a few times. CDR3 amino acids: CASREDPSYEQYF. In nucleotides, the CDR3 is TGTGCCAGCAGGGAGGACCCCTCCTACGAGCAGTACTTC. The chain employs TRBV28 and TRBJ2-7; tentatively, D is TRBD2 (5 bases). In germline, CDR1 is MDHEN, CDR2 SYDVKM. V was trimmed by 6 bases and J by 0 bases, leaving 9 bases between them. The CDR3 runs 13 residues.

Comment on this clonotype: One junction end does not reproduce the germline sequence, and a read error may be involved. CDR3 protein: CASRGPRVLSYERYF. The CDR3 DNA is TGTGCCAGCAGGGGACCGAGGGTTCTCTCCTACGAGCGGTACTTC. The chain is built from TRBV25-1 and TRBJ2-7; D could derive from TRBD1 or TRBD2 (5 bases each). This CDR3 comprises 15 residues. Germline loops: CDR1 MGHDK, CDR2 SYGVNS.

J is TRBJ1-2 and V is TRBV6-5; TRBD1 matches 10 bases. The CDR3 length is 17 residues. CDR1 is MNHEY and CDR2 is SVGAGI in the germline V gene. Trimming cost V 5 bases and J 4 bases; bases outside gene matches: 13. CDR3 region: CASSHRDRGGGPYGYTF. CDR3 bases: TGTGCCAGCAGTCACCGGGACAGGGGAGGTGGACCCTATGGCTACACCTTC.

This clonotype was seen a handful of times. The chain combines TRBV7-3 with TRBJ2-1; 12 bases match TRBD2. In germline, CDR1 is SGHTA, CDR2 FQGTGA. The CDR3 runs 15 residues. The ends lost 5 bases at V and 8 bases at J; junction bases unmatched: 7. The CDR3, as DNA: TGTGCCAGCAGCCCATCACTAGCGGGAGGTCATGAGCAGTTCTTC. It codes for CASSPSLAGGHEQFF.

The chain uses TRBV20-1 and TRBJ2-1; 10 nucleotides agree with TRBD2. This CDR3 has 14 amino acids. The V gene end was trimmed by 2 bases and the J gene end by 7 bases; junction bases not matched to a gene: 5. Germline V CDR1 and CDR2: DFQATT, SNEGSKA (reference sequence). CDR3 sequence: CSARKAGGQNEQFF. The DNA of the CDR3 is TGCAGTGCTAGAAAAGCGGGAGGGCAGAATGAGCAGTTCTTC.